The sequence of this TCR beta chain was determined in a study of T cell responses to AZD1222 COVID-19 vaccine. Study results and limitations: Spike-wide vaccine-associated CD4 TCRs dominated at 160-218 and 743-854. Possibly, clonal diversity was underestimated; donors were largely white British and included more females.

Produced via immunoSEQ multiplex PCR; TCRdb's table is partial and in-frame only. This table holds 200,000 to 250,000 clones, around 94% found once. V lost 8 bases, J lost 0 bases, and 7 bases stayed unmatched. CDR1 and CDR2 (germline): MNHEY, SMNVEV (reference sequence). This CDR3 spans 17 amino acids. As concerns this clone: The antigen is unknown.

The TCR originated in an adult who received the MenACWY meningococcal vaccine as a control. The sample was peripheral blood, taken 28 days after the second dose of the MenACWY control vaccine. This chain links TRBV27 with TRBJ2-6, with TRBD1 matching 10 bases. This chain's CDR3 is CASGTTGGVSGANVLTF. CDR3 DNA: TGTGCCAGCGGGACGACAGGGGGCGTCTCTGGGGCCAACGTCCTGACTTTC.